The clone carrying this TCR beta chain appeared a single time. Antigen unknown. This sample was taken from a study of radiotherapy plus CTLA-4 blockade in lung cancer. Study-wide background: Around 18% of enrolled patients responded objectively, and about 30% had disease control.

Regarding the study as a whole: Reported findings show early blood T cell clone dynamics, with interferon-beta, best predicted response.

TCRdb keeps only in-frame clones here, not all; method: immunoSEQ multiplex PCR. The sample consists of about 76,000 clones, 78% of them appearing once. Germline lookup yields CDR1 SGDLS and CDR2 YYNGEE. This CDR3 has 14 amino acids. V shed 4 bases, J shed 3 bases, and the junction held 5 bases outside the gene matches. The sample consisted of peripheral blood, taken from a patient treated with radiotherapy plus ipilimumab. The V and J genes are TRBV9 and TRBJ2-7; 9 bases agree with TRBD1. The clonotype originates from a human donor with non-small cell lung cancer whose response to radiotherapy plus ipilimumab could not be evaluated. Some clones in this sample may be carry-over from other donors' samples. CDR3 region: CASSPWGQGYEQYF. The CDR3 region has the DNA TGTGCCAGCAGCCCCTGGGGACAGGGCTACGAGCAGTACTTC. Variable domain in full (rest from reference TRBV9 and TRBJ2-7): DSGVTQTPKHLITATGQRVTLRCSPRSGDLSVYWYQQSLDQGLQFLIQYYNGEERAKGNILERFSAQQFPDLHSELNLSSLELGDSALYFCASSPWGQGYEQYFGPGTRLTVT.